A single sample is the source of the 5 T cell receptor beta chains below, sequenced in a study of OX40 agonist ivuxolimab in advanced cancers. Sequencing used immunoSEQ multiplex PCR; TCRdb keeps in-frame clones, though not all of them. The profile shows approximately 89,000 clones, roughly nine tenths of them singletons. The sequences come from CD4+ or CD8+ T cells sorted from blood, collected in a trial of the OX40 agonist ivuxolimab. The source of these receptors is an adult with an advanced solid tumor such as melanoma, head and neck, liver or kidney cancer.

V and J are TRBV7-8 and TRBJ2-7, with 7 positions matching TRBD2. V trimming: 0 bases; J trimming: 2 bases; junction bases outside the gene matches: 7. The length of the CDR3 is 16 residues. Germline V gene sequence: CDR1 SGHVS, CDR2 FQNEAQ. CDR3: CASSLAGGGSTYEQYF. CDR3 nucleotides: TGTGCCAGCAGCTTAGCTGGGGGAGGGTCCACCTACGAGCAGTACTTC.

V and J are TRBV10-3 and TRBJ1-1, with D maybe TRBD1 (5 bases). This CDR3 spans 13 amino acids. V was shortened by 10 bases and J by 6 bases, with 18 bases between the two germline ends. The V gene's germline CDR1 is ENHRY and CDR2 SYGVKD. The CDR3 region is CANRREGGPEAFF. The CDR3 nucleotides are TGTGCCAACCGCAGGGAAGGTGGTCCTGAAGCTTTCTTT.

V and J are TRBV4-1 and TRBJ2-1; D ambiguous. V lost 3 bases and J 8 bases, leaving 14 bases between the germline ends. Germline V gives CDR1 MGHRA, CDR2 YSYEKL. CDR3 length: 14 residues. CDR3 nucleotides: TGCGCCAGCAGCCATCCCATTTCAGGAGATGAGCAGTTCTTC. Translating it yields CASSHPISGDEQFF.

The rearrangement joins TRBV7-8 to TRBJ2-3; D gene ambiguous. The CDR3 sequence is 15 residues long. Germline V lookup: CDR1 SGHVS, CDR2 FQNEAQ. The V gene lost 1 base and the J gene lost 2 bases, with 10 bases spanning the gap. In DNA form, the CDR3 reads TGTGCCAGCAGCTTAGTCCCCGCTGACACAGATACGCAGTATTTT. Protein product: CASSLVPADTDTQYF.

This chain uses TRBV27 with TRBJ1-1; 12 nucleotides match TRBD1. V dropped 4 bases and J dropped 11; count of bases not matched to a gene: 14. CDR1 and CDR2 (germline): MNHEY, SMNVEV (reference sequence). The CDR3 is made up of 16 amino acids. CDR3 protein: CASSSPLRDRGRRAFF. CDR3 DNA sequence: TGTGCCAGCAGTTCCCCTCTCCGGGACAGGGGGCGCAGGGCTTTCTTT.